This T cell receptor (beta chain) was captured by sequencing in a study of blood T cell repertoires in COVID-19. TCRdb keeps only in-frame clones here, not all; method: immunoSEQ multiplex PCR. The sample holds about 55,000 clones, 80% to 95% seen once. The CDR3 length is 15 residues. The J segment lost 6 bases and the V segment lost 0 bases, leaving 7 bases of the junction unmatched. Germline V gene sequence: CDR1 GTSNPN, CDR2 SVGIG (reference sequence). This TCR was recovered from a human donor with active COVID-19. The donor label of this sample is uncertain. Input material: peripheral blood. The chain joins TRBV30 to TRBJ2-1, with 8 bases identical to TRBD2. The CDR3 here is CAWSVRREGPNEQFF. CDR3 in DNA: TGTGCCTGGAGTGTACGCCGGGAGGGCCCCAATGAGCAGTTCTTC.